The 26 T cell receptor beta chains reported below all come from one sample, sequenced in a study of cytomegalovirus exposure and HLA in healthy donors. The PCR ran on 60 Vbeta and 13 Jbeta primers. Assay used: immunoSEQ multiplex PCR; TCRdb lists only in-frame clones, some missing. The sample has under 150,000 clones, and its top ten clones hold 1.5% to 1.8%. The source material was PBMCs. These receptor sequences come from a woman between 40 and 50 years old in good health and CMV-seronegative.

This sequence joins TRBV5-6 and TRBJ1-2, with 11 bases fitting TRBD1. The germline V gene has CDR1 SGHDT and CDR2 YYEEEE. After removal of 0 bases from V and 5 bases from J, the junction contained 12 bases not matched to a gene. This CDR3 has 18 residues. CDR3 amino acids: CASSLGLLDRGQDYGYTF. In DNA form, the CDR3 reads TGTGCCAGCAGCTTGGGTCTCTTGGACAGGGGGCAAGATTATGGCTACACCTTC. Full variable domain (outside the CDR3, taken from reference TRBV5-6 and TRBJ1-2): DAGVTQSPTHLIKTRGQQVTLRCSPKSGHDTVSWYQQALGQGPQFIFQYYEEEERQRGNFPDRFSGHQFPNYSSELNVNALLLGDSALYLCASSLGLLDRGQDYGYTFGSGTRLTVV.

The V call is TRBV5-1, the J call TRBJ2-3; 9 bases line up with TRBD1. Germline V gives CDR1 SGHRS, CDR2 YFSETQ. The CDR3 is made up of 17 amino acids. V was clipped by 3 bases and J by 4 bases; unmatched bases: 12. As DNA, the CDR3 is TGCGCCAGCAGCTACTCCGGGACAGGGAGGACATCAGATACGCAGTATTTT. Its protein is CASSYSGTGRTSDTQYF.

The chain uses TRBV18 and TRBJ1-2; 8 nucleotides agree with TRBD1. The CDR3 totals 13 residues. Germline V gives CDR1 KGHSH, CDR2 LQKENI. V gave up 9 bases and J gave up 7 bases; unmatched junction bases: 10. CDR3 nucleotide sequence: TGTGCCAGTTCCTCGGCGACAGGGGTTGGCTACACCTTC. Protein sequence: CASSSATGVGYTF.

The chain couples TRBV20-1 to TRBJ2-7; D unclear. The ends were cut back, 3 bases at V and 3 bases at J, with 6 bases in the middle. The length of the CDR3 is 11 residues. Germline CDR1 and CDR2: DFQATT and SNEGSKA (reference sequence). The CDR3 DNA reads TGCAGTGCTAGTCCGAGCTACGAGCAGTACTTC. As protein: CSASPSYEQYF.

This chain links TRBV7-2 with TRBJ2-1, with TRBD1 matching over 7 bases. This CDR3 is built from 15 residues. V trimming: 6 bases; J trimming: 7 bases; junction bases outside the gene matches: 12. The germline V gene has CDR1 SGHTA and CDR2 FQGNSA. The CDR3 region has the DNA TGTGCCAGCAGTCCACAGAGGGGGCGAGAGAATGAGCAGTTCTTC. Encoded protein: CASSPQRGRENEQFF.

The rearrangement uses TRBV2 and TRBJ1-5; 10 bases match TRBD1. The CDR3 covers 16 residues. The V gene end was trimmed by 5 bases and the J gene end by 7 bases; junction bases not matched to a gene: 11. Germline CDR1 SNHLY, CDR2 FYNNEI. The CDR3 DNA sequence: TGTGCCAGCAGTTCTTACTCCGGGACAGGGGACCAGCCCCAGCATTTT. It specifies CASSSYSGTGDQPQHF.

The chain couples TRBV7-2 to TRBJ2-7; 10 bases map to TRBD1. Germline V CDR1 and CDR2: SGHTA, FQGNSA. The CDR3 has 14 amino acids. Trimming cost V 4 bases and J 5 bases; bases outside gene matches: 5. This chain's CDR3 is CASSSRTGGHEQYF. As DNA, the CDR3 is TGTGCCAGCAGCTCCAGGACAGGGGGGCACGAGCAGTACTTC.

The chain links TRBV4-3 to TRBJ1-1; a weak D match, TRBD1 (5 bases). Trimming removed 1 base from V and 4 bases from J, with 13 bases in between. Germline values: CDR1 LGHNA, CDR2 YSLEER. The CDR3 has 15 residues. The CDR3 region is CASSQGTPVSTEAFF. In DNA, the CDR3 is TGCGCCAGCAGCCAAGGGACACCTGTAAGCACTGAAGCTTTCTTT.

The V gene is TRBV5-1, the J gene TRBJ1-1; D perhaps matches TRBD1 (5 bases). V dropped 3 bases and J dropped 1 base, with 10 bases sitting between them. The CDR3 is made up of 14 amino acids. Germline CDR1 reads SGHRS; CDR2 reads YFSETQ. Here the CDR3 reads CASSSPDKNTEAFF. CDR3 DNA sequence: TGCGCCAGCAGCTCGCCGGACAAGAACACTGAAGCTTTCTTT.

The V call is TRBV4-2, the J call TRBJ2-3, with TRBD2 as a possible D gene (5 bases). The CDR3 covers 16 residues. Germline V gene data show CDR1 as LGHNA and CDR2 as YNFKEQ. V lost 1 base and J lost 6, with 17 bases in between. The DNA of the CDR3 is TGTGCCAGCAGCCAAGGGGAGAGGGCCGGTCGCGATACGCAGTATTTT. This translates into CASSQGERAGRDTQYF.

The CDR3 nucleotides are TGTGCCAGCAGCTTACGGGGGAATACTGAAGCTTTCTTT. This codes for CASSLRGNTEAFF. The chain uses TRBV7-2 and TRBJ1-1; D possibly corresponds to TRBD1 (5 bases). Trimming removed 2 bases at V and 5 bases at J, with 9 bases between. The CDR3 runs to 13 residues. Germline V lookup: CDR1 SGHTA, CDR2 FQGNSA.

The chain has TRBV7-2 and TRBJ1-1, with 7 positions matching TRBD1. The germline CDR1 and CDR2 sequences are SGHTA and FQGNSA. The CDR3 is made up of 15 amino acids. V lost 4 bases to trimming and J lost 5 bases; unmatched junction nucleotides: 10. CDR3 nucleotides: TGTGCCAGCAGCTATCAGGGGGGCACGGTGACTGAAGCTTTCTTT. Its protein product is CASSYQGGTVTEAFF.

The J gene is TRBJ2-7, the V gene TRBV6-6; 7 bases are shared with TRBD1. This CDR3 is built from 14 residues. Trimming took 8 bases from V and 4 from J; bases not matched to a gene: 11. Germline CDR1 reads MNHNY; CDR2 reads SVGAGI (reference sequence). The CDR3 DNA sequence: TGTGCCAGCCTATTGACAGGGAACACATACGAGCAGTACTTC. It specifies CASLLTGNTYEQYF.

The chain has TRBV7-9 and TRBJ1-2, with a possible D match to TRBD1 (5 bases). V was clipped by 7 bases and J by 5 bases, with 20 bases between them. Germline V gene data show CDR1 as SEHNR and CDR2 as FQNEAQ (reference sequence). CDR3 length: 15 amino acids. For the CDR3, the DNA is TGTGCCAGCATCCCCCTTCCCGGGGGAGGTTATGGCTACACCTTC. It yields the protein CASIPLPGGGYGYTF.

For the CDR3, the DNA is TGTGCCAGCAGTGAGGGGGGGGGAGGCTACACCTTC. Amino acids: CASSEGGGGYTF. The rearrangement links TRBV25-1 to TRBJ1-2, with a weak D call TRBD1 (5 bases). Trimming took off 3 bases at V and 8 bases at J, with 10 bases between the two ends. Looked up from germline, CDR1 is MGHDK and CDR2 is SYGVNS. This CDR3 contains 12 residues.

V and J are TRBV18 and TRBJ1-3; D call uncertain. The V gene's germline CDR1 is KGHSH and CDR2 LQKENI. The CDR3 runs 15 residues. Trimming cost V 8 bases and J 0 bases, with 14 bases left between them. The DNA for the CDR3 is TGTGCCAGCGTCCCCGCATCAGACTCTGGAAACACCATATATTTT. Protein sequence: CASVPASDSGNTIYF. The variable domain in full, completed from reference TRBV18 and TRBJ1-3, reads NAGVMQNPRHLVRRRGQEARLRCSPMKGHSHVYWYRQLPEEGLKFMVYLQKENIIDESGMPKERFSAEFPKEGPSILRIQQVVRGDSAAYFCASVPASDSGNTIYFGEGSWLTVV.

The chain joins TRBV27 to TRBJ1-5; the D is unclear. Germline CDR1 reads MNHEY; CDR2 reads SMNVEV (reference sequence). This CDR3 contains 15 residues. V was clipped by 5 bases and J by 0 bases, with 11 bases between them. DNA of the CDR3: TGTGCCAGCAGTCCCTCCCAGGATAGCAATCAGCCCCAGCATTTT. It specifies CASSPSQDSNQPQHF.

This sequence joins TRBV5-1 and TRBJ2-6; a possible D gene is TRBD1 (5 bases). Trimming cost V 4 bases and J 0 bases, with 14 bases left between them. Germline V lookup: CDR1 SGHRS, CDR2 YFSETQ. The CDR3 loop spans 17 amino acids. The CDR3: CASSRVGVNSGANVLTF. For the CDR3, the DNA is TGCGCCAGCAGCAGAGTAGGGGTTAACTCTGGGGCCAACGTCCTGACTTTC.

The rearrangement joins TRBV6-1 to TRBJ1-4; TRBD1 agrees at 8 bases. The CDR3 totals 13 residues. Looked up from germline, CDR1 is MNHNS and CDR2 is SASEGT. V trimming: 10 bases; J trimming: 4 bases; junction bases outside the gene matches: 5. The CDR3 here is CATTGGRNEKLFF. For the CDR3, the DNA is TGTGCCACCACAGGGGGACGTAATGAAAAACTGTTTTTT.

This chain links TRBV7-3 with TRBJ2-2; D is perhaps TRBD2 (5 bases). With 8 bases removed from V and 6 bases from J, the gap between germline ends came to 7 bases. The CDR3 totals 11 residues. Germline V gene lookup returns CDR1 SGHTA and CDR2 FQGTGA. CDR3 in DNA: TGTGCCAGCCGGGATTCCGGGGAGCTGTTTTTT. This codes for CASRDSGELFF.

This rearrangement joins TRBV25-1 to TRBJ1-5, with D unclear. The CDR3 is 13 amino acids. V was shortened by 7 bases and J by 6 bases, with 13 bases between the two germline ends. Germline lookup yields CDR1 MGHDK and CDR2 SYGVNS. The CDR3 reads CASTPRVGQPQHF. The CDR3 DNA reads as TGTGCCAGCACCCCCCGGGTGGGTCAGCCCCAGCATTTT. The full variable domain, in which reference TRBV25-1 and TRBJ1-5 provide the parts outside the CDR3, is EADIYQTPRYLVIGTGKKITLECSQTMGHDKMYWYQQDPGMELHLIHYSYGVNSTEKGDLSSESTVSRIRTEHFPLTLESARPSHTSQYLCASTPRVGQPQHFGDGTRLSIL.

V gene TRBV7-3 combines with J gene TRBJ2-2; no reliable D call. This CDR3 has 14 amino acids. The V gene lost 0 bases and the J gene lost 4 bases, with 6 bases spanning the gap. From germline, CDR1 is SGHTA and CDR2 FQGTGA. The CDR3 DNA sequence: TGTGCCAGCAGCTTAACGGCGGCCACCGGGGAGCTGTTTTTT. This gives the protein CASSLTAATGELFF.

This sequence joins TRBV7-6 and TRBJ1-1; D remains unclear. This CDR3 contains 14 residues. Looked up from germline, CDR1 is SGHVS and CDR2 is FNYEAQ. The V end was cut by 4 bases, the J end by 2 bases, with 11 bases between. The CDR3 DNA reads TGTGCCAGCAGCTCCCGCGGAGTAAACACTGAAGCTTTCTTT. Its protein product is CASSSRGVNTEAFF.

The chain couples TRBV10-3 to TRBJ2-3; D remains ambiguous. V was trimmed by 3 bases and J by 0 bases, leaving 19 bases between them. Germline V gene data show CDR1 as ENHRY and CDR2 as SYGVKD. The CDR3 sequence is 18 residues long. CDR3 region: CAISDPRNGGISTDTQYF. CDR3 nucleotides: TGTGCCATCAGTGACCCGCGCAACGGCGGAATTAGCACAGATACGCAGTATTTT.

This chain connects TRBV6-4 to TRBJ1-1, with 7 bases fitting TRBD1. The germline gives CDR1 MRHNA, CDR2 SNTAGT. The ends lost 4 bases at V and 4 bases at J; junction bases unmatched: 3. This CDR3 has 13 residues. DNA for the CDR3: TGTGCCAGCAGTGGAACAGGGGCCACTGAAGCTTTCTTT. Amino acid sequence: CASSGTGATEAFF.

The chain's CDR3 is CASSLNYGYTF. The CDR3 coding sequence is TGTGCCAGCAGTCTAAATTATGGCTACACCTTC. V is TRBV5-6 and J is TRBJ1-2; unclear D gene. Germline loops: CDR1 SGHDT, CDR2 YYEEEE. V lost 5 bases, J lost 5 bases, and 7 bases lay in between. CDR3 size: 11 residues.